Shown below are 30 T cell receptor beta chains from a single sample sequenced in a study of cytomegalovirus exposure and HLA in healthy donors. PCR used 60 Vbeta primers and 13 Jbeta primers. Repertoires were generated with immunoSEQ multiplex PCR, while TCRdb's copy carries only in-frame clones and drops some. The data contain 130,000 or so clones, about 80% of them seen just once; the ten biggest clones take up about 1.7%. Material for sequencing was PBMCs. These receptors all come from a man younger than 35 in good health and CMV-seronegative.

Points on this clone: One end of the junction fails to match germline, which may point to a read error. The rearrangement joins TRBV6-1 to TRBJ1-4, with 9 bases lining up with TRBD1. This CDR3 is built from 12 residues. Germline CDR1 reads MNHNS; CDR2 reads SASEGT. CDR3 region: CASSEWGQGELF. The CDR3 DNA follows: TGTGCCAGCAGTGAGTGGGGACAGGGTGAACTTTTT.

The J gene is TRBJ1-1, the V gene TRBV5-1; tentative D call: TRBD1 (5 bases). Germline CDR1 SGHRS, CDR2 YFSETQ. This CDR3 spans 13 amino acids. The V end was cut by 1 base, the J end by 5 bases, with 9 bases between. As DNA, the CDR3 is TGCGCCAGCAGCTTGTCAGGGTGGACTGAAGCTTTCTTT. Its protein is CASSLSGWTEAFF.

This clone was observed a single time. The V and J genes are TRBV27 and TRBJ1-6, with D possibly TRBD1 on 6 matching bases. The CDR3 contains 14 residues. V lost 2 bases, J lost 7 bases, and 9 bases lay in between. Germline CDR1 reads MNHEY; CDR2 reads SMNVEV (reference sequence). In nucleotides, the CDR3 is TGTGCCAGCAGTTTACGGACAGTCAATTCACCCCTCCACTTT. Translated: CASSLRTVNSPLHF.

V usage is TRBV6-5 and J usage is TRBJ1-2, with a tentative D call TRBD1 (5 bases). V lost 8 bases and J 4 bases, leaving 11 bases between the germline ends. CDR3 length: 12 amino acids. Germline loops: CDR1 MNHEY, CDR2 SVGAGI. CDR3 region: CASGGVSYGYTF. The DNA for the CDR3 is TGTGCCAGCGGGGGGGTAAGCTATGGCTACACCTTC.

This clone appeared once. The J gene is TRBJ2-7, the V gene TRBV6-1; 10 bases match TRBD1. V shed 6 bases, J shed 4 bases, and the junction held 6 bases outside the gene matches. This CDR3 contains 14 residues. CDR1 MNHNS and CDR2 SASEGT come from the germline V gene. The CDR3 coding sequence is TGTGCCAGCAGCCTCGGACAGGGGGTATACGAGCAGTACTTC. Protein product: CASSLGQGVYEQYF.

The chain has TRBV6-5 and TRBJ1-1; D remains unclear. In germline, CDR1 is MNHEY, CDR2 SVGAGI. This CDR3 is built from 11 residues. Trimming took off 0 bases at V and 9 bases at J, with 5 bases between the two ends. The CDR3 is CASSYSNKAFF. The CDR3 DNA sequence: TGTGCCAGCAGTTACTCTAATAAAGCTTTCTTT.

V is TRBV5-1 and J is TRBJ1-1, with a weak D call TRBD1 (5 bases). The V and J ends lost 0 bases and 7 bases respectively, with 22 bases between them. CDR1 and CDR2 (germline): SGHRS, YFSETQ. There are 17 residues in the CDR3. The CDR3 here is CASSLGYGGTQSFEAFF. Here the CDR3 DNA reads TGCGCCAGCAGCTTGGGGTATGGAGGGACCCAATCTTTTGAAGCTTTCTTT.

This chain connects TRBV29-1 to TRBJ2-2, with TRBD2 matching 13 bases. Germline lookup yields CDR1 SQVTM and CDR2 ANQGSEA. This CDR3 comprises 21 residues. The V and J ends lost 7 bases and 0 bases, in that order; junction bases with no gene match: 20. CDR3 DNA: TGCAGCGCAAGAAGGCATTTGGGGGGACTAGCGGGGCGCGCGAACACCGGGGAGCTGTTTTTT. This encodes CSARRHLGGLAGRANTGELFF.

The gene calls are TRBV5-5 and TRBJ1-2; possible D gene TRBD1, 5 bases. CDR1 is SGHKS, CDR2 YYEKEE, per germline (reference sequence). This CDR3 contains 13 residues. V shed 2 bases and J shed 8 bases, with 13 bases lying between them. The DNA for the CDR3 is TGTGCCAGCAGCTTATCCGGGACTGGAGGCTACACCTTC. This gives the protein CASSLSGTGGYTF.

The V and J genes are TRBV6-1 and TRBJ2-7; 10 bases are a match to TRBD1. J lost 3 bases, V lost 2 bases, and 4 bases had no gene match. CDR3 size: 15 residues. Germline V CDR1 and CDR2: MNHNS, SASEGT. The CDR3 loop reads CASSETTGGVYEQYF. The CDR3 DNA follows: TGTGCCAGCAGTGAAACGACAGGGGGCGTCTACGAGCAGTACTTC.

The chain couples TRBV27 to TRBJ1-2, with D perhaps TRBD1 (5 bases). Trimming stripped 2 bases from V and 6 bases from J, with 13 bases between. The germline V gene encodes CDR1 MNHEY and CDR2 SMNVEV (reference sequence). The CDR3 consists of 14 residues. This CDR3 reads CASSLIFRGNGYTF. CDR3 DNA sequence: TGTGCCAGCAGTTTAATTTTCCGGGGGAATGGCTACACCTTC.

This clone appeared a single time. This CDR3 reads CASSWDRLSSGANVLTF. The DNA of the CDR3 is TGTGCCAGCAGCTGGGACAGGCTGTCCTCTGGGGCCAACGTCCTGACTTTC. The chain joins TRBV7-7 to TRBJ2-6, with 8 nucleotides matching TRBD1. Germline assignment: CDR1 SSHAT and CDR2 FNYEAQ (reference sequence). With V trimmed by 4 bases and J by 0 bases, 5 bases remained unmatched. This CDR3 has 17 residues. Based on the CDR3 plus reference TRBV7-7 and TRBJ2-6, the full variable domain is GAGVSQSPRYKVTKRGQDVTLRCDPISSHATLYWYQQALGQGPEFLTYFNYEAQPDKSGLPSDRFSAERPEGSISTLTIQRTEQRDSAMYRCASSWDRLSSGANVLTFGAGSRLTVL.

This clone was detected a few times. The V and J genes are TRBV5-8 and TRBJ1-2; D is unclear. Germline V gene sequence: CDR1 SGHTS, CDR2 YDEGEE. V lost 0 bases to trimming and J lost 6 bases, with 12 bases between them. The length of the CDR3 is 14 residues. In DNA, the CDR3 is TGTGCCAGCAGCTTGGTATCATCTAGCGATGGCTACACCTTC. It is translated as CASSLVSSSDGYTF. The variable domain in full, with the rest retrieved from reference TRBV5-8 and TRBJ1-2, is EAGVTQSPTHLIKTRGQQATLRCSPISGHTSVYWYQQALGLGLQFLLWYDEGEERNRGNFPPRFSGRQFPNYSSELNVNALELEDSALYLCASSLVSSSDGYTFGSGTRLTVV.

The V gene is TRBV29-1, the J gene TRBJ1-1; 7 bases are shared with TRBD1. J lost 7 bases, V lost 7 bases, and 6 bases had no gene match. CDR3 length: 11 amino acids. CDR1 is SQVTM and CDR2 is ANQGSEA in the germline V gene. In DNA form, the CDR3 reads TGCAGCGCCCTCCAGGGGGGTGAAGCTTTCTTT. Amino acid sequence: CSALQGGEAFF.

This clone has a single count. Its ends do not fully match the called genes, so a read error is possible. V usage is TRBV11-2 and J usage is TRBJ2-3, with 9 bases that match TRBD2. Per the germline V gene, CDR1 is SGHAT and CDR2 is FQNNGV. CDR3 length: 14 amino acids. CDR3 sequence: CASSPTTSGYTRYF. The DNA of the CDR3 is TGTGCCAGCAGCCCAACGACTAGCGGCTATACGCGGTATTTT.

The V and J genes are TRBV6-5 and TRBJ1-6, with a tentative D call TRBD1 (6 bases). Germline CDR1 is MNHEY and CDR2 is SVGAGI. Trimming took off 5 bases at V and 10 bases at J, with 18 bases between the two ends. This CDR3 has 15 residues. The CDR3 DNA reads as TGTGCCAGCAGTCCCGGGCCTACAGGGCTCTCACCCCTCCACTTT. This sequence encodes CASSPGPTGLSPLHF.

The genes are TRBV7-9 and TRBJ2-1; D might be TRBD1 (5 bases). V was clipped by 0 bases and J by 10 bases, with 10 bases between them. This CDR3 contains 13 residues. The germline CDR1 and CDR2 sequences are SEHNR and FQNEAQ (reference sequence). CDR3 sequence (DNA): TGTGCCAGCAGCTTAGCGAGCAGGGTCGAGCAGTTCTTC. This encodes CASSLASRVEQFF. The variable domain in full, completed from reference TRBV7-9 and TRBJ2-1, reads DTGVSQNPRHKITKRGQNVTFRCDPISEHNRLYWYRQTLGQGPEFLTYFQNEAQLEKSRLLSDRFSAERPKGSFSTLEIQRTEQGDSAMYLCASSLASRVEQFFGPGTRLTVL.

The chain uses TRBV9 and TRBJ2-1; 10 positions match TRBD2. Germline CDR1 reads SGDLS; CDR2 reads YYNGEE. The CDR3 has 19 amino acids. The trim removed 2 bases at V and 4 bases at J, leaving 15 bases unmatched. The DNA for the CDR3 is TGTGCCAGCAGCGTCACCCTAGCGGGGGCCTCGGAGCGGTACAATGAGCAGTTCTTC. The encoded protein is CASSVTLAGASERYNEQFF. The variable domain in full, completed from reference TRBV9 and TRBJ2-1, reads DSGVTQTPKHLITATGQRVTLRCSPRSGDLSVYWYQQSLDQGLQFLIQYYNGEERAKGNILERFSAQQFPDLHSELNLSSLELGDSALYFCASSVTLAGASERYNEQFFGPGTRLTVL.

On this clone itself: Other DNA sequences in this specimen translate into the identical CDR3. This chain uses TRBV9 with TRBJ1-1; tentative D call: TRBD1 (5 bases). Germline V lookup: CDR1 SGDLS, CDR2 YYNGEE. This CDR3 spans 14 amino acids. The germline V and J ends were trimmed by 0 bases and 2 bases, with 8 bases remaining between them. The chain's CDR3 is CASSVADSNTEAFF. The CDR3, as DNA: TGTGCCAGCAGCGTAGCAGACAGTAACACTGAAGCTTTCTTT.

The chain combines TRBV27 with TRBJ1-2; 7 bases fit TRBD1. The CDR3 has 16 amino acids. V was clipped by 0 bases and J by 5 bases; unmatched bases: 9. Per the germline V gene, CDR1 is MNHEY and CDR2 is SMNVEV (reference sequence). The CDR3, as DNA: TGTGCCAGCAGTTTATCGGTGACAGGGCGTAGGTATGGCTACACCTTC. Its translation is CASSLSVTGRRYGYTF.

CDR3 sequence (DNA): TGTGCCAGCAGCGTAGCTGGAGGGGGGGATTCACCCCTCCACTTT. Protein: CASSVAGGGDSPLHF. The gene calls are TRBV9 and TRBJ1-6; maybe TRBD1 (6 bases). The CDR3 sequence is 15 residues long. Germline lookup yields CDR1 SGDLS and CDR2 YYNGEE. V was cut by 0 bases and J by 8 bases, with 12 bases left in between.

This chain connects TRBV4-3 to TRBJ2-7; TRBD2 agrees at 16 bases. Germline V gene data show CDR1 as LGHNA and CDR2 as YSLEER. CDR3 length equals 19 residues. V shed 0 bases and J 2 bases; nucleotides not matched to a gene: 7. DNA of the CDR3: TGCGCCAGCAGCCAAGAACTCCCGGGACTAGCGGGGGGGCCCTACGAGCAGTACTTC. As protein: CASSQELPGLAGGPYEQYF.

The genes are TRBV9 and TRBJ2-5; a weak D match, TRBD2 (6 bases). Trimming took 3 bases from V and 3 from J, leaving 12 bases between them. The CDR3 extends over 14 amino acids. CDR1 SGDLS and CDR2 YYNGEE come from the germline V gene. The CDR3 bases are TGTGCCAGCAGCGGGGGGGTCGCGAAAGAGACCCAGTACTTC. This gives the protein CASSGGVAKETQYF.

The gene calls are TRBV11-2 and TRBJ1-4, with D uncertain. In germline, CDR1 is SGHAT, CDR2 FQNNGV. This CDR3 comprises 15 residues. V lost 1 base, J lost 7 bases, and 13 bases lay in between. The CDR3 nucleotides are TGTGCCAGCAGCTTAGTAAAAAAACTTCTTGAAAAACTGTTTTTT. Translating gives CASSLVKKLLEKLFF.

V gene TRBV11-1 combines with J gene TRBJ2-2; D might be TRBD2 (6 bases). The CDR3 length is 14 residues. V lost 2 bases, J lost 7 bases, and 11 bases lay in between. The germline CDR1 and CDR2 sequences are SGHAT and FQDESV (reference sequence). Here the CDR3 reads CASSLTGGGGELFF. CDR3 nucleotide sequence: TGTGCCAGCAGCTTAACCGGGGGAGGCGGGGAGCTGTTTTTT. The whole variable domain, filled in from reference TRBV11-1 and TRBJ2-2, reads EAEVAQSPRYKITEKSQAVAFWCDPISGHATLYWYRQILGQGPELLVQFQDESVVDDSQLPKDRFSAERLKGVDSTLKIQPAELGDSAMYLCASSLTGGGGELFFGEGSRLTVL.

CDR3 sequence: CASSSSNRDWNTEAFF. CDR3 nucleotides: TGTGCCAGCAGCTCGTCAAACAGAGATTGGAACACTGAAGCTTTCTTT. V usage is TRBV7-9 and J usage is TRBJ1-1; no clear D. The V and J ends lost 4 bases and 1 base respectively, with 16 bases between them. CDR3 length equals 16 residues. The V gene's germline CDR1 is SEHNR and CDR2 FQNEAQ (reference sequence).

The CDR3 DNA is TGTGCCAGCAGCTCCCCGGACAGGGGATATGAAAAACTGTTTTTT. Its translation is CASSSPDRGYEKLFF. The chain links TRBV6-5 to TRBJ1-4, with 9 positions matching TRBD1. Germline CDR1 reads MNHEY; CDR2 reads SVGAGI. Losses at the gene ends were 6 bases for V and 6 bases for J; bases not matched to a gene: 8. The CDR3 has 15 amino acids.

This rearrangement joins TRBV2 to TRBJ1-1; D may be TRBD1 (6 bases). Trimming cost V 8 bases and J 2 bases, with 12 bases left between them. The CDR3 totals 13 residues. Germline V gene lookup returns CDR1 SNHLY and CDR2 FYNNEI. DNA of the CDR3: TGTGCCAGCTCAGGGGCAAGAAACACTGAAGCTTTCTTT. The encoded protein is CASSGARNTEAFF.

The genes are TRBV7-3 and TRBJ2-3; no clear D gene. The germline CDR1 and CDR2 sequences are SGHTA and FQGTGA. V lost 5 bases and J 3 bases, leaving 9 bases between the germline ends. The CDR3 runs to 13 residues. CDR3 sequence: CASSPLSTDTQYF. The CDR3 DNA reads TGTGCCAGCAGCCCACTGAGTACAGATACGCAGTATTTT.

The chain uses TRBV6-1 and TRBJ1-4; 10 bases are a match to TRBD1. The CDR3 is 15 amino acids. CDR1 and CDR2 from the germline V gene are MNHNS and SASEGT. V was pared by 4 bases and J by 7 bases, with 6 bases of the junction left unmatched. The CDR3 DNA follows: TGTGCCAGCAGTGGACAGGGGGCGCGAGGTGAAAAACTGTTTTTT. Translated, it gives CASSGQGARGEKLFF.